This is a list of T cell receptor beta chains from one sample in a study of brain T cells in children with intractable seizures. Measured with immunoSEQ multiplex PCR; TCRdb has only the in-frame clones, and not every one. The repertoire holds about 110,000 clones, with 90% to 95% as singletons. The material sequenced was peripheral blood, taken at surgery. The receptor set was obtained from a boy younger than two with hemimegalencephaly and intractable seizures. Both conserved end residues are part of each CDR3. The order of the fields is V gene, J gene, clone size, D gene, CDR3 protein, CDR3 DNA. The D gene is left open where the match is weak. Rows give clone size only sometimes, using once, few, many, or a class for an expanded clone.

V gene: TRBV28
J gene: TRBJ2-4
clone size: .
D gene: .
CDR3 protein: CASSVPMTVAKNIQYF
CDR3 DNA: TGTGCCAGCAGTGTCCCGATGACTGTTGCCAAAAACATTCAGTACTTC

V gene: TRBV19
J gene: TRBJ1-1
clone size: .
D gene: .
CDR3 protein: CASSTAGLTTEAFF
CDR3 DNA: TGTGCCAGTAGTACAGCGGGACTGACCACTGAAGCTTTCTTT

V gene: TRBV19
J gene: TRBJ2-1
clone size: .
D gene: .
CDR3 protein: CASSVRGGALVPPFF
CDR3 DNA: TGTGCCAGTAGTGTCAGGGGAGGGGCCCTAGTTCCCCCGTTCTTC

V gene: TRBV7-2
J gene: TRBJ2-2
clone size: .
D gene: .
CDR3 protein: CASSLVARLFF
CDR3 DNA: TGTGCCAGCAGCTTAGTCGCTAGGCTGTTTTTT

V gene: TRBV19
J gene: TRBJ2-7
clone size: .
D gene: TRBD2
CDR3 protein: CASSIGGLAAASYEQYF
CDR3 DNA: TGTGCCAGTAGTATTGGGGGACTAGCGGCCGCCTCCTACGAGCAGTACTTC

V gene: TRBV11-3
J gene: TRBJ2-1
clone size: .
D gene: .
CDR3 protein: CASSPPRGEQFF
CDR3 DNA: TGTGCCAGCTCGCCTCCCAGGGGTGAGCAGTTCTTC

V gene: TRBV5-1
J gene: TRBJ2-1
clone size: .
D gene: .
CDR3 protein: CASSRGQYNEQFF
CDR3 DNA: TGCGCCAGCAGTCGTGGACAGTACAATGAGCAGTTCTTC

V gene: TRBV9
J gene: TRBJ2-1
clone size: .
D gene: TRBD1
CDR3 protein: CASSVGQGVPYNEQFF
CDR3 DNA: TGTGCCAGCAGCGTCGGACAGGGGGTACCCTACAATGAGCAGTTCTTC

V gene: TRBV23-1
J gene: TRBJ2-2
clone size: .
D gene: .
CDR3 protein: CASSQTVIIRGTGELFF
CDR3 DNA: TGCGCCAGCAGTCAAACGGTCATTATTAGGGGGACCGGGGAGCTGTTTTTT

V gene: TRBV11-1
J gene: TRBJ1-1
clone size: .
D gene: TRBD1
CDR3 protein: CASSLQGARTEAFF
CDR3 DNA: TGTGCCAGCAGCTTACAGGGGGCGCGTACTGAAGCTTTCTTT

V gene: TRBV4-3
J gene: TRBJ2-3
clone size: .
D gene: TRBD2
CDR3 protein: CASSLWTGGDTDTQYF
CDR3 DNA: TGCGCCAGCAGCCTTTGGACTGGGGGGGACACAGATACGCAGTATTTT

V gene: TRBV28
J gene: TRBJ2-7
clone size: .
D gene: .
CDR3 protein: CASTGGDEQYF
CDR3 DNA: TGTGCCAGCACCGGGGGAGACGAGCAGTACTTC

V gene: TRBV20-1
J gene: TRBJ1-5
clone size: .
D gene: .
CDR3 protein: CSASQDGGSNQPQHF
CDR3 DNA: TGCAGTGCTAGTCAGGATGGAGGAAGCAATCAGCCCCAGCATTTT

V gene: TRBV27
J gene: TRBJ2-7
clone size: .
D gene: .
CDR3 protein: CASRYAARYEQYF
CDR3 DNA: TGTGCCAGCAGGTATGCCGCACGCTACGAGCAGTACTTC

V gene: TRBV4-1
J gene: TRBJ1-6
clone size: .
D gene: TRBD1
CDR3 protein: CASSQESIQGAPSPLHF
CDR3 DNA: TGCGCCAGCAGCCAAGAATCGATCCAGGGGGCCCCATCACCCCTCCACTTT

V gene: TRBV5-1
J gene: TRBJ1-6
clone size: .
D gene: .
CDR3 protein: CASSLDAENSPLHF
CDR3 DNA: TGCGCCAGCAGCTTAGACGCAGAGAATTCACCCCTCCACTTT

V gene: TRBV6-2/TRBV6-3
J gene: TRBJ2-4
clone size: .
D gene: .
CDR3 protein: CASSYQGLRGNIQYF
CDR3 DNA: TGTGCCAGCAGTTACCAGGGGCTCCGAGGGAACATTCAGTACTTC

V gene: TRBV5-8
J gene: TRBJ2-3
clone size: .
D gene: .
CDR3 protein: CASSLARRRPSTDTQYF
CDR3 DNA: TGTGCCAGCAGCTTGGCCCGAAGGCGGCCTAGCACAGATACGCAGTATTTT

V gene: TRBV28
J gene: TRBJ2-1
clone size: .
D gene: .
CDR3 protein: CASSLNAFTGGSRHNEQFF
CDR3 DNA: TGTGCCAGCAGTTTGAACGCGTTCACCGGGGGTTCGAGACACAATGAGCAGTTCTTC

V gene: TRBV27
J gene: TRBJ1-4
clone size: .
D gene: TRBD1
CDR3 protein: CASSLQGAEKLFF
CDR3 DNA: TGTGCCAGCAGTTTACAGGGGGCTGAAAAACTGTTTTTT

V gene: TRBV4-1
J gene: TRBJ1-1
clone size: .
D gene: .
CDR3 protein: CASSDEPLNTEAFF
CDR3 DNA: TGCGCCAGCAGTGACGAACCACTGAACACTGAAGCTTTCTTT

V gene: TRBV9
J gene: TRBJ1-3
clone size: .
D gene: .
CDR3 protein: CASSVEWPHSGNTIYF
CDR3 DNA: TGTGCCAGCAGCGTAGAGTGGCCGCACTCTGGAAACACCATATATTTT

V gene: TRBV4-2
J gene: TRBJ1-4
clone size: .
D gene: .
CDR3 protein: CASSRPSRQGPAKLFF
CDR3 DNA: TGTGCCAGCAGCCGACCCTCGCGGCAGGGGCCAGCAAAACTGTTTTTT

V gene: TRBV7-3
J gene: TRBJ2-3
clone size: .
D gene: TRBD2
CDR3 protein: CASRSGTSLIGEDTQYF
CDR3 DNA: TGTGCCAGCCGCTCCGGGACTAGCCTAATCGGGGAAGATACGCAGTATTTT

V gene: TRBV28
J gene: TRBJ2-1
clone size: .
D gene: .
CDR3 protein: CASSFQGYSYNEQFF
CDR3 DNA: TGTGCCAGCAGTTTTCAGGGGTACTCCTACAATGAGCAGTTCTTC

V gene: TRBV28
J gene: TRBJ1-6
clone size: .
D gene: .
CDR3 protein: CASSLLGRSLRFSPLHF
CDR3 DNA: TGTGCCAGCAGTTTGTTGGGCAGGAGCCTAAGATTTTCACCCCTCCACTTT

V gene: TRBV27
J gene: TRBJ2-2
clone size: .
D gene: .
CDR3 protein: CASSARHTGELFF
CDR3 DNA: TGTGCCAGCAGTGCCCGGCACACCGGGGAGCTGTTTTTT

V gene: TRBV10-2
J gene: TRBJ2-3
clone size: .
D gene: .
CDR3 protein: CASSEWGTSTDTQYF
CDR3 DNA: TGCGCCAGCAGTGAGTGGGGGACTAGCACAGATACGCAGTATTTT

V gene: TRBV5-1
J gene: TRBJ1-1
clone size: .
D gene: .
CDR3 protein: CASSLSGGTEAFF
CDR3 DNA: TGCGCCAGCAGCCTTTCCGGGGGGACTGAAGCTTTCTTT

V gene: TRBV28
J gene: TRBJ2-2
clone size: .
D gene: TRBD2
CDR3 protein: CASSLIIGGLAATGELFF
CDR3 DNA: TGTGCCAGCAGTTTAATTATTGGAGGACTAGCGGCCACCGGGGAGCTGTTTTTT

V gene: TRBV3-1/TRBV3-2
J gene: TRBJ2-5
clone size: .
D gene: .
CDR3 protein: CASSLSWPSFETQYF
CDR3 DNA: TGTGCCAGCAGCCTCAGCTGGCCCTCATTCGAGACCCAGTACTTC

V gene: TRBV4-2
J gene: TRBJ1-2
clone size: .
D gene: .
CDR3 protein: CASSQDPGRANYGYTF
CDR3 DNA: TGTGCCAGCAGCCAAGATCCGGGGCGGGCGAACTATGGCTACACCTTC

V gene: TRBV7-9
J gene: TRBJ1-1
clone size: .
D gene: .
CDR3 protein: CASSLGGGSTEAFF
CDR3 DNA: TGTGCCAGCAGCTTGGGGGGAGGAAGCACTGAAGCTTTCTTT

V gene: TRBV6-6
J gene: TRBJ2-7
clone size: .
D gene: .
CDR3 protein: CASKVGSGSYEQYF
CDR3 DNA: TGTGCCAGCAAGGTGGGGTCCGGCTCCTACGAGCAGTACTTC

V gene: TRBV5-4
J gene: TRBJ2-1
clone size: .
D gene: .
CDR3 protein: CASSPRGSSYNEQFF
CDR3 DNA: TGTGCCAGCAGCCCGAGGGGGAGTTCTTACAATGAGCAGTTCTTC

V gene: TRBV6-5
J gene: TRBJ1-2
clone size: .
D gene: .
CDR3 protein: CASSSTVQGYTF
CDR3 DNA: TGTGCCAGCAGCTCGACAGTTCAGGGCTACACCTTC

V gene: TRBV6-5
J gene: TRBJ2-7
clone size: once
D gene: .
CDR3 protein: CASSSGVSYEQYF
CDR3 DNA: TGTGCCAGCAGTTCTGGGGTCTCCTACGAGCAGTACTTC

V gene: TRBV25-1
J gene: TRBJ1-1
clone size: .
D gene: .
CDR3 protein: CASSAALMNTEAFF
CDR3 DNA: TGTGCCAGCAGTGCCGCCCTCATGAACACTGAAGCTTTCTTT

V gene: TRBV11-3
J gene: TRBJ2-7
clone size: .
D gene: TRBD1
CDR3 protein: CASSFGQGYEQYF
CDR3 DNA: TGTGCCAGCAGCTTCGGACAGGGCTACGAGCAGTACTTC

V gene: TRBV4-1
J gene: TRBJ2-7
clone size: .
D gene: .
CDR3 protein: CASSHAISYEQYF
CDR3 DNA: TGCGCCAGCAGCCATGCCATCTCCTACGAGCAGTACTTC

V gene: TRBV27
J gene: TRBJ1-5
clone size: .
D gene: .
CDR3 protein: CASRRQGTQPQHF
CDR3 DNA: TGTGCCAGCAGACGTCAGGGAACCCAGCCCCAGCATTTT

V gene: TRBV27
J gene: TRBJ2-3
clone size: .
D gene: .
CDR3 protein: CASSFGTEVNTQYF
CDR3 DNA: TGTGCCAGCAGTTTCGGTACAGAAGTTAATACGCAGTATTTT

V gene: TRBV4-2
J gene: TRBJ1-3
clone size: .
D gene: .
CDR3 protein: CASSQVGGGRVGDTIYF
CDR3 DNA: TGTGCCAGCAGCCAAGTTGGGGGGGGCAGGGTCGGCGACACCATATATTTT

V gene: TRBV5-6
J gene: TRBJ1-3
clone size: few
D gene: TRBD1
CDR3 protein: CASSTRTGEPGNTIYF
CDR3 DNA: TGTGCCAGCAGCACCCGGACAGGGGAGCCTGGAAACACCATATATTTT

V gene: TRBV5-1
J gene: TRBJ2-5
clone size: few
D gene: .
CDR3 protein: CASSLDQETQYF
CDR3 DNA: TGCGCCAGCAGCTTGGACCAAGAGACCCAGTACTTC

V gene: TRBV5-6
J gene: TRBJ2-1
clone size: .
D gene: TRBD2
CDR3 protein: CASRNSGRARGNEQFF
CDR3 DNA: TGTGCCAGCAGAAATAGCGGGAGGGCCAGGGGAAATGAGCAGTTCTTC

V gene: TRBV4-1
J gene: TRBJ2-7
clone size: .
D gene: TRBD2
CDR3 protein: CASSQVPAGAYEQYF
CDR3 DNA: TGCGCCAGCAGCCAAGTCCCAGCGGGAGCCTACGAGCAGTACTTC